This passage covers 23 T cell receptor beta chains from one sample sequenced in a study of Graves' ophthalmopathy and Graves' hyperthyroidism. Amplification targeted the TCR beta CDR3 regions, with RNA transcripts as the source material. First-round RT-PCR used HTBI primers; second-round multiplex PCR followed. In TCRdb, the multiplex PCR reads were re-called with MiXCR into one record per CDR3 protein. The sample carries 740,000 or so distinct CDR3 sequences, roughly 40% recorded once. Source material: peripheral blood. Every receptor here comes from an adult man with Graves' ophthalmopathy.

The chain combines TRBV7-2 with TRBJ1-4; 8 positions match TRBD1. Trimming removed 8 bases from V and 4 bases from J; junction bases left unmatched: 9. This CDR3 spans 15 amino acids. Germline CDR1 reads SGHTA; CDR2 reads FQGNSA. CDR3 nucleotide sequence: TGTGCCAGCGGCCTAGGACAGGGCAGTAATGAAAAACTGTTTTTT. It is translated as CASGLGQGSNEKLFF.

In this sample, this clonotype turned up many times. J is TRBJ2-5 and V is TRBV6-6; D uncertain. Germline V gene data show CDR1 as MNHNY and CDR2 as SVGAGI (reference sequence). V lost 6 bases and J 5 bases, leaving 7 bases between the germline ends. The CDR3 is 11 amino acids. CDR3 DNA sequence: TGTGCCAGCAGCCCAGCGGAGACCCAGTACTTC. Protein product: CASSPAETQYF.

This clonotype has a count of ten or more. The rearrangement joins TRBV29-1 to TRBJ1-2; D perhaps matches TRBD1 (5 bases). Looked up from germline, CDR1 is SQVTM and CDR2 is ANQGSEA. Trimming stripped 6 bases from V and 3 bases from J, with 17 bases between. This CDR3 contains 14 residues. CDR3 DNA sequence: TGCAGCGTCATACCTAAGACAGAGTACTATGGCTACACCTTC. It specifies CSVIPKTEYYGYTF.

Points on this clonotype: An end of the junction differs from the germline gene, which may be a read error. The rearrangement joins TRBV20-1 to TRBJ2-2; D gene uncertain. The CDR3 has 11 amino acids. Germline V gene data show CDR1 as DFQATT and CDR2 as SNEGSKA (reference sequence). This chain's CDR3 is CSAREVGELFF. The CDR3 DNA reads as TGCAGTGCCAGAGAGGTCGGGGAGCTGTTTTTT.

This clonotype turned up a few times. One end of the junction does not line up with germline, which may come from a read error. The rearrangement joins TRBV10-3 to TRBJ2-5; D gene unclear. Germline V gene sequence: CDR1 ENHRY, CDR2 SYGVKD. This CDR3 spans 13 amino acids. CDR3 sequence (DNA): TGTGCCAGCAGTTCCCCCCTGCGAGAGACCCAGTACTTC. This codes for CASSSPLRETQYF.

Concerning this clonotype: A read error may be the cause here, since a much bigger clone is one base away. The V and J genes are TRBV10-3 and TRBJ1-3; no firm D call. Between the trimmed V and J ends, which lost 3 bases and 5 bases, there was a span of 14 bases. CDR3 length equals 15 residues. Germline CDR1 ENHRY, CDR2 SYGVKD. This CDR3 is CAISEGAGSRNTIYF. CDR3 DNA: TGTGCCATCAGTGAAGGCGCCGGTTCTAGAAACACCATATATTTT.

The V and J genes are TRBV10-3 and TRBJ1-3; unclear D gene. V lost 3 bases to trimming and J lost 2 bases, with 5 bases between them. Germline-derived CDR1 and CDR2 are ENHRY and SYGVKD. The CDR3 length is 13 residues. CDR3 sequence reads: CAISDTTGNTIYF. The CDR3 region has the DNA TGTGCCATCAGTGATACGACTGGAAACACCATATATTTT.

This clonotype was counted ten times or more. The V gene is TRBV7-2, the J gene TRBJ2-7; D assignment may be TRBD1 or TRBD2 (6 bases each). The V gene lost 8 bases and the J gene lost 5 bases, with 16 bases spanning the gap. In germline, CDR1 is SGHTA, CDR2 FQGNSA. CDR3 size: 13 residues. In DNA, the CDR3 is TGTGCCAGCCAGGGGTGGGGGGCCAACGAGCAGTACTTC. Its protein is CASQGWGANEQYF.

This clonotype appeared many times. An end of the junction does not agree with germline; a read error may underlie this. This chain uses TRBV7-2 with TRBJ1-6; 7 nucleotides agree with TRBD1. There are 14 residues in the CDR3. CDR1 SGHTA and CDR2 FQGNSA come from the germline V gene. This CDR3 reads CASSLGDSYSPLHF. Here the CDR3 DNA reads TGCGCCAGCAGCTTGGGGGACAGTTATTCACCCCTCCACTTT. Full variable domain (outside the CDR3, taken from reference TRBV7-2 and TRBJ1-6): GAGVSQSPSNKVTEKGKDVELRCDPISGHTALYWYRQSLGQGLEFLIYFQGNSAPDKSGLPSDRFSAERTGGSVSTLTIQRTQQEDSAVYLCASSLGDSYSPLHFGNGTRLTVT.

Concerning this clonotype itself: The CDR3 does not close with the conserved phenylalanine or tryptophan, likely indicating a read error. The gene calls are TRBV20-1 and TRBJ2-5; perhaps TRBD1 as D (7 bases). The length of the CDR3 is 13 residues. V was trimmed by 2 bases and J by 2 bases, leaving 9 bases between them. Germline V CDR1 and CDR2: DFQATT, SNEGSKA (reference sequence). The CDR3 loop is CSARSGGQETQYL. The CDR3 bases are TGCAGTGCTAGATCAGGGGGGCAAGAGACCCAGTACTTG.

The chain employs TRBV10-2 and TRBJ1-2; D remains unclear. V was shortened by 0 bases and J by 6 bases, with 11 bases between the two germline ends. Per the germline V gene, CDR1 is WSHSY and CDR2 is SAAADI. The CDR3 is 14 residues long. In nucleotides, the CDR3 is TGCGCCAGCAGTGAGTCGGTGGGGAGGGATGGCTACACCTTC. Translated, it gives CASSESVGRDGYTF.

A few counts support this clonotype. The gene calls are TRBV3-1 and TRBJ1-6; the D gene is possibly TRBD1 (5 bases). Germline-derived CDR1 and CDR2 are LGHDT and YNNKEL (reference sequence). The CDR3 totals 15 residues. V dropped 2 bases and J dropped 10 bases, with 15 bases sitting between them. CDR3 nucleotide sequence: TGTGCCAGCAGCCAACGGGACGGGGGTCGATCACCCCTCCACTTT. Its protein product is CASSQRDGGRSPLHF.

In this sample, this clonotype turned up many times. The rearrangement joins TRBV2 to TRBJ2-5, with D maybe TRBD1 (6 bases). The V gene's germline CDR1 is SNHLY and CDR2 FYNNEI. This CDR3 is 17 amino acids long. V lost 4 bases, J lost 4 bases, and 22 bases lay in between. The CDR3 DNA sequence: TGTGCCAGCAGTGTGTGGTGGACAGATCTTTGGGTAGAGACCCAGTACTTC. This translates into CASSVWWTDLWVETQYF. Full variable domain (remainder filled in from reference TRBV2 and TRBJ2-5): EPEVTQTPSHQVTQMGQEVILRCVPISNHLYFYWYRQILGQKVEFLVSFYNNEISEKSEIFDDQFSVERPDGSNFTLKIRSTKLEDSAMYFCASSVWWTDLWVETQYFGPGTRLLVL.

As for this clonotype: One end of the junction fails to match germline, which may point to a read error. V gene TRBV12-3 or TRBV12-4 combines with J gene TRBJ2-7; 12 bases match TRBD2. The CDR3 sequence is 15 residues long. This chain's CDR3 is CVSRLAGGPNYEQYF. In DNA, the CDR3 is TGTGTCAGCCGTCTAGCGGGAGGGCCGAACTACGAGCAGTACTTC.

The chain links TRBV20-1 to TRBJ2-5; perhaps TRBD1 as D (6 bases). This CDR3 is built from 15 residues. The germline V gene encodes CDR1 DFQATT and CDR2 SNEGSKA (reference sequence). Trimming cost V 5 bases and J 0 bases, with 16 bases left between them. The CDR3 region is CSAGRAGAYQETQYF. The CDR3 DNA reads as TGCAGTGCTGGGCGGGCAGGGGCTTACCAAGAGACCCAGTACTTC.

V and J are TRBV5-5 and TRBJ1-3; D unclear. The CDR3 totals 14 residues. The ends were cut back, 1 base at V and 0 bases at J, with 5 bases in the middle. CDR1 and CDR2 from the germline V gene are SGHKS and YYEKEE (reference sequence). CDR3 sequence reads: CASSLSYSGNTIYF. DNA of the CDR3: TGTGCCAGCAGCTTGTCTTACTCTGGAAACACCATATATTTT. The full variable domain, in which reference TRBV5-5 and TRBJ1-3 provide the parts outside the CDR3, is DAGVTQSPTHLIKTRGQQVTLRCSPISGHKSVSWYQQVLGQGPQFIFQYYEKEERGRGNFPDRFSARQFPNYSSELNVNALLLGDSALYLCASSLSYSGNTIYFGEGSWLTVV.

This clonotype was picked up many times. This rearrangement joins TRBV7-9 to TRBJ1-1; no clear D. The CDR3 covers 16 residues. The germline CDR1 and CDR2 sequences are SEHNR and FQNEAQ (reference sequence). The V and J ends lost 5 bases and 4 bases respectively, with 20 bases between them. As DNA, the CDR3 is TGTGCCAGCAGCCCCCGTCGGGTCGAATGGAGCACTGAAGCTTTCTTT. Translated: CASSPRRVEWSTEAFF.

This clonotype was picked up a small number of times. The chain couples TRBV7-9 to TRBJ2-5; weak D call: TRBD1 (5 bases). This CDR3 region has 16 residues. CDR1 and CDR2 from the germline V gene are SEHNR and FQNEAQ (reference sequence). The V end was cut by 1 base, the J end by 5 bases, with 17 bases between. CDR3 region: CASSLVGRVPDETQYF. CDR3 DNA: TGTGCCAGCAGCTTAGTGGGCAGGGTCCCGGACGAGACCCAGTACTTC.

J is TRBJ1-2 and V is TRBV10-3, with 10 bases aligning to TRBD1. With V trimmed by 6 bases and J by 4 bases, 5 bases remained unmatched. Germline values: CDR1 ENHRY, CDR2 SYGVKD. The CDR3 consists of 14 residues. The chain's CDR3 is CAIRDRGSFYGYTF. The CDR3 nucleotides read TGTGCCATCAGGGACAGGGGGTCTTTCTATGGCTACACCTTC.

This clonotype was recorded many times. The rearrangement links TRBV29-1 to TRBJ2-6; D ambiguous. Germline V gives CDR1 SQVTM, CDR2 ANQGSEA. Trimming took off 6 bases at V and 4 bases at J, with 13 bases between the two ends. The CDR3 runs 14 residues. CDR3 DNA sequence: TGCAGCGTGATGGTGGCCCGGGGGGCCAACGTCCTGACTTTC. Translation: CSVMVARGANVLTF.

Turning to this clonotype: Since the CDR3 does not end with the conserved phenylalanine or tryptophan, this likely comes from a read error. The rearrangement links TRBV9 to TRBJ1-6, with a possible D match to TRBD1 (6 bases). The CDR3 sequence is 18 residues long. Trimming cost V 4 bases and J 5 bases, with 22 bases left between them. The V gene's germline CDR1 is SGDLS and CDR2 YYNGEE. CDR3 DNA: TGTGCCAGCAGCCCAAGAGGTTTGGGGGCTCTTGATAATTCACCCCTCCACCTT. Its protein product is CASSPRGLGALDNSPLHL.

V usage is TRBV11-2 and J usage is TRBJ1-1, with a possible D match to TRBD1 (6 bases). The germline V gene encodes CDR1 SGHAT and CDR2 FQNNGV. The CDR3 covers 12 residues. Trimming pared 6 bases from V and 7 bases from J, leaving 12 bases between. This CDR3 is CASSHNRDEAFF. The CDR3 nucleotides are TGTGCCAGCAGTCATAACAGGGATGAAGCTTTCTTT.

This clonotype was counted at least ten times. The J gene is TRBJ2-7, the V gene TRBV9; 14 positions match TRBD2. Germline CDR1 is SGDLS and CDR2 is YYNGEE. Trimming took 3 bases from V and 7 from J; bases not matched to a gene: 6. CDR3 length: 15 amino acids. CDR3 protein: CASSATGLAGVEQYF. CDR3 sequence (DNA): TGTGCCAGCAGCGCGACGGGACTAGCGGGAGTTGAGCAGTACTTC.